Below, 16 T cell receptor beta chains from the same sample are listed, as sequenced in a study of CD8+ T cells in alopecia areata (dated by TCRdb to the late 2010s). The library came from the immunoSEQ multiplex PCR assay. To provide template for TCR sequencing, every sample had RNA extracted and reverse transcribed into cDNA. This is the immuneACCESS table as TCRdb keeps it, with only in-frame sequences that have V and J called. A part of the clones is gone; compared with another copy, unresolved V genes explain less than half, and the rest is unexplained. The sample yields more than 150,000 clones; 40% to 60% were counted once. Of the sample, roughly a fifth is held by the ten largest clones. The meaning of the sample's time point label: baseline before oral tofacitinib. Sequenced here: CD8+ T cells sorted from blood, sampled at week 0. All receptors derive from a human donor with alopecia areata.

This clone was picked up a small number of times. V is TRBV6-5 and J is TRBJ2-1; either TRBD1 or TRBD2 may fit D (5 bases each). Trimming took 6 bases from V and 6 from J, leaving 18 bases between them. Germline V gives CDR1 MNHEY, CDR2 SVGAGI. The CDR3 contains 15 residues. The CDR3 nucleotides are TGTGCCAGCAGCTTTGAGGGACCCAATCCCAATGAGCAGTTCTTC. This translates into CASSFEGPNPNEQFF.

The chain employs TRBV2 and TRBJ2-1; TRBD2 matches at 10 bases. CDR1 and CDR2 from the germline V gene are SNHLY and FYNNEI. CDR3 length equals 15 residues. V lost 3 bases to trimming and J lost 5 bases; unmatched junction nucleotides: 4. CDR3 region: CASSEEGTSDNEQFF. The DNA for the CDR3 is TGTGCCAGCAGTGAGGAAGGGACTAGCGACAATGAGCAGTTCTTC. The entire variable domain, with the rest obtained from reference TRBV2 and TRBJ2-1, is as follows: EPEVTQTPSHQVTQMGQEVILRCVPISNHLYFYWYRQILGQKVEFLVSFYNNEISEKSEIFDDQFSVERPDGSNFTLKIRSTKLEDSAMYFCASSEEGTSDNEQFFGPGTRLTVL.

The CDR3 DNA sequence: TGTGCCAGCAGTTCCTCCGGGACAGCGAGTTCACCCCTCCACTTT. Its protein is CASSSSGTASSPLHF. The rearrangement uses TRBV6-5 and TRBJ1-6; the match to TRBD1 covers 7 bases. Looked up from germline, CDR1 is MNHEY and CDR2 is SVGAGI. Trimming took 4 bases from V and 9 from J; bases not matched to a gene: 9. The CDR3 length is 15 residues.

This clone was counted between two and nine times. The V call is TRBV29-1, the J call TRBJ2-1; 9 positions agree with TRBD2. The CDR3 consists of 14 residues. The ends lost 4 bases at V and 8 bases at J; junction bases unmatched: 9. CDR1 SQVTM and CDR2 ANQGSEA come from the germline V gene. This chain's CDR3 is CSVGRRGGSDEQFF. CDR3 nucleotide sequence: TGCAGCGTTGGTCGGCGGGGGGGCTCGGATGAGCAGTTCTTC.

This rearrangement joins TRBV30 to TRBJ1-1, with TRBD1 as a possible D gene (5 bases). V lost 5 bases to trimming and J lost 5 bases, with 9 bases between them. The length of the CDR3 is 11 residues. Germline V gene lookup returns CDR1 GTSNPN and CDR2 SVGIG (reference sequence). The CDR3 reads CAWFGGTEAFF. CDR3 nucleotides: TGTGCCTGGTTTGGGGGAACTGAAGCTTTCTTT.

This clone showed up just a few times. The gene calls are TRBV5-6 and TRBJ2-6; D unclear. CDR1 is SGHDT, CDR2 YYEEEE, per germline. The CDR3 runs 16 residues. Trimming shortened V by 7 bases and J by 0 bases, and 14 bases separated the two germline ends. The chain's CDR3 is CASLGFSPSGANVLTF. The CDR3, as DNA: TGTGCCAGCCTGGGGTTTAGCCCCTCTGGGGCCAACGTCCTGACTTTC.

The genes are TRBV4-3 and TRBJ1-5; D call uncertain. The V end was cut by 0 bases, the J end by 4 bases, with 7 bases between. CDR3 size: 14 residues. CDR1 is LGHNA and CDR2 is YSLEER in the germline V gene. CDR3 sequence reads: CASSQDSPNQPQHF. DNA for the CDR3: TGCGCCAGCAGCCAAGATTCTCCAAATCAGCCCCAGCATTTT.

Concerning this clone: With only one base between it and a far larger clone, this is likely a read error. Other nucleotide sequences from this sample produce the same CDR3. V is TRBV7-2 and J is TRBJ1-1; D ambiguous. Germline-derived CDR1 and CDR2 are SGHTA and FQGNSA. V was shortened by 6 bases and J by 1 base, with 9 bases between the two germline ends. The CDR3 spans 13 residues. The CDR3 nucleotides are TGTGCCAGCAGACCTAATAGGAACACTGAAGCTTTCTTT. Encoded protein: CASRPNRNTEAFF.

The chain employs TRBV12-5 and TRBJ2-7, with a weak D call TRBD2 (5 bases). Per germline, CDR1 LGHNT and CDR2 FRNRAP. The CDR3 totals 12 residues. V lost 8 bases, J lost 3 bases, and 11 bases lay in between. CDR3 loop: CASQVSDYEQYF. CDR3 nucleotides: TGTGCTAGTCAGGTTAGCGACTACGAGCAGTACTTC.

The chain links TRBV7-9 to TRBJ1-1; D remains unclear. The length of the CDR3 is 15 residues. Trimming removed 4 bases at V and 10 bases at J, with 22 bases between. The germline V gene has CDR1 SEHNR and CDR2 FQNEAQ (reference sequence). The CDR3 DNA follows: TGTGCCAGCAGCTCCTTAGCTGTCACGAAAAAAGGAGCTTTCTTT. Translating it yields CASSSLAVTKKGAFF.

This clone was picked up a small number of times. The J gene is TRBJ2-3, the V gene TRBV27, with 12 bases identical to TRBD2. The V segment lost 1 base and the J segment 4 bases; nucleotides outside the gene matches: 3. Germline assignment: CDR1 MNHEY and CDR2 SMNVEV (reference sequence). The CDR3 is 16 residues long. The CDR3 sequence: CASSLLLAGGPDTQYF. DNA of the CDR3: TGTGCCAGCAGTTTATTACTAGCGGGGGGCCCAGATACGCAGTATTTT.

This rearrangement joins TRBV19 to TRBJ2-5; D is possibly TRBD1 (5 bases). Germline V gene data show CDR1 as LNHDA and CDR2 as SQIVND (reference sequence). V lost 3 bases, J lost 5 bases, and 13 bases lay in between. This CDR3 is 14 amino acids long. The CDR3, as DNA: TGTGCCAGTAGTATCGGTGGAGACAGCGAGACCCAGTACTTC. Translating it yields CASSIGGDSETQYF.

Points on this clone: This specimen includes other DNA sequences encoding the same CDR3. V usage is TRBV30 and J usage is TRBJ2-7, with 10 positions matching TRBD1. J was trimmed by 2 bases and V by 1 base; bases with no gene match: 2. The germline V gene has CDR1 GTSNPN and CDR2 SVGIG (reference sequence). There are 14 residues in the CDR3. This chain's CDR3 is CAWSAGTGAYEQYF. CDR3 coding DNA: TGTGCCTGGAGTGCCGGGACAGGGGCCTACGAGCAGTACTTC.

This clone has more than one count but fewer than ten. The chain combines TRBV29-1 with TRBJ1-2; no clear D gene. Germline CDR1 and CDR2: SQVTM and ANQGSEA. V lost 4 bases and J 6 bases, leaving 15 bases between the germline ends. This CDR3 comprises 13 residues. The CDR3 DNA is TGCAGCGTTGGGTTCGGCGCCGAGGATGGCTACACCTTC. This encodes CSVGFGAEDGYTF.

This clone was detected only a few times. V and J are TRBV11-2 and TRBJ2-7; D call uncertain. Germline lookup yields CDR1 SGHAT and CDR2 FQNNGV. Trimming shortened V by 4 bases and J by 3 bases, and 4 bases separated the two germline ends. The CDR3 has 11 residues. This CDR3 reads CASSSRYEQYF. CDR3 in DNA: TGTGCCAGCAGCTCACGCTACGAGCAGTACTTC.

V usage is TRBV7-9 and J usage is TRBJ2-3, with D possibly matching TRBD2 (6 bases). The V end was cut by 5 bases, the J end by 5 bases, with 14 bases between. The germline gives CDR1 SEHNR, CDR2 FQNEAQ (reference sequence). CDR3 length: 14 amino acids. Here the CDR3 DNA reads TGTGCCAGCAGCCCGAACACGGGGGAAGATACGCAGTATTTT. Translated, it gives CASSPNTGEDTQYF.